The entry that follows covers one T cell receptor (beta chain) sequence. Its target is not known. The CDR3 runs to 15 residues. The V end was cut by 3 bases, the J end by 4 bases, with 16 bases between. Germline V gene data show CDR1 as SGDLS and CDR2 as YYNGEE. Cohort: HPV-negative, locally advanced oral cavity squamous cell carcinoma patients. Blood cells were analyzed directly, without culture or expansion. The sample belongs to a study of neoadjuvant anti-PD-1 for oral cavity cancer. Regarding the study as a whole: Post-nivolumab, blood T cell clonality was significantly elevated in non-responders. With a few patients per group, TCR findings need larger cohorts.

Clones were sequenced by immunoSEQ multiplex PCR, and TCRdb holds only the in-frame ones, with some missing. The sample shows about 16,000 clones, approximately 64% of them seen only once. The sequences come from PBMCs, collected before nivolumab (anti-PD-1) treatment. The receptor's source is a person between 40 and 85 years old with oral cavity squamous cell carcinoma. The rearrangement links TRBV9 to TRBJ1-1; possibly TRBD1 for D (5 bases). CDR3 in amino acids: CASSGIRDGLTEAFF. The CDR3 DNA is TGTGCCAGCAGCGGAATTAGGGACGGTCTCACTGAAGCTTTCTTT.